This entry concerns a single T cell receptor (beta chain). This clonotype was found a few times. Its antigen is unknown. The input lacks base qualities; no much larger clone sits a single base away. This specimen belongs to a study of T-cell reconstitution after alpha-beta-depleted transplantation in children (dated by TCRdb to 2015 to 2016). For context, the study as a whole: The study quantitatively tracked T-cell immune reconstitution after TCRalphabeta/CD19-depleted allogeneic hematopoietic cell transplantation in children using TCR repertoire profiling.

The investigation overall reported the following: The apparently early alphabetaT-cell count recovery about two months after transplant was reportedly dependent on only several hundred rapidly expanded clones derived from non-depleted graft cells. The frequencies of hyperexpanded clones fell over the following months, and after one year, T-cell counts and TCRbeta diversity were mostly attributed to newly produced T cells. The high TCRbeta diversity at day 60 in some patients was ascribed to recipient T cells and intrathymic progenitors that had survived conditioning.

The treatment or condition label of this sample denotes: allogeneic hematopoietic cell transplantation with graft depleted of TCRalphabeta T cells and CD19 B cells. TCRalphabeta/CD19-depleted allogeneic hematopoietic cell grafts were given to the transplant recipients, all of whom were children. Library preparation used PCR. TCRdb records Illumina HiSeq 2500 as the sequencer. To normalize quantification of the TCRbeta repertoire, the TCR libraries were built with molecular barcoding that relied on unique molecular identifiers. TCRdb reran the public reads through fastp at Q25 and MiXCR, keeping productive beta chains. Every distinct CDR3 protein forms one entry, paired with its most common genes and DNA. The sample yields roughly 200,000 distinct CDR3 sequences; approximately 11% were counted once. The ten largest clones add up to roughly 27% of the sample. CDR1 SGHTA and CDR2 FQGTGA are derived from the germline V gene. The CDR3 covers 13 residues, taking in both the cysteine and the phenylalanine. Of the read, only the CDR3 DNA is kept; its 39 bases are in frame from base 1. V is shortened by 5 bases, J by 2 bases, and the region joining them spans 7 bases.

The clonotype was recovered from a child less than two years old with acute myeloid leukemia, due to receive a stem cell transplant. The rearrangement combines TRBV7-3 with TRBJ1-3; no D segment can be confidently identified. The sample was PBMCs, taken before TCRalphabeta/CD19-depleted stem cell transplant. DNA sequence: TGTGCCAGCAGCCCCCCCGCTGGAAACACCATATATTTT. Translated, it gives CASSPPAGNTIYF.